Presented here are 7 T cell receptor beta chains from one specimen sequenced in a study of cytomegalovirus exposure and HLA in healthy donors (dated by TCRdb to about 2017). The method behind the library was the immunoSEQ multiplex PCR assay. For the multiplex PCR, a mixture combining 60 forward primers for TCR Vbeta segments and 13 reverse primers for TCR Jbeta segments was used. In its TCRdb copy, this immuneACCESS table keeps in-frame sequences only and misses some clones. Where compared with another copy, unresolved V genes explain less than half of these, and the others have no known cause. The sample data list some 150,000 clones, and approximately 67% of these were observed just once. The ten largest clones represent just under 3% of the sample. The sequencing sample was made of PBMCs. These receptors were obtained from a man aged 40-49 years in good health and CMV-seronegative.

A few counts support this clone. This chain connects TRBV29-1 to TRBJ1-1, with a tentative D call TRBD1 (6 bases). Trimming took off 4 bases at V and 3 bases at J, with 12 bases between the two ends. The CDR3 extends over 13 amino acids. CDR1 and CDR2 (germline): SQVTM, ANQGSEA. The CDR3 spells CSVATGPDTEAFF. CDR3 sequence (DNA): TGCAGCGTTGCCACAGGGCCTGACACTGAAGCTTTCTTT.

This clone has a single count. This chain links TRBV15 with TRBJ2-7, with D maybe TRBD2 (6 bases). The V end was cut by 0 bases, the J end by 2 bases, with 11 bases between. Germline assignment: CDR1 LNHNV and CDR2 YYDKDF (reference sequence). The CDR3 is 15 amino acids. The CDR3 region has the DNA TGTGCCACCAGCAGAGAGCGGGGTGGAACCTACGAGCAGTACTTC. Translated: CATSRERGGTYEQYF.

The J gene is TRBJ2-2, the V gene TRBV11-2; maybe TRBD1 (6 bases). CDR1 SGHAT and CDR2 FQNNGV come from the germline V gene. The V end was cut by 4 bases, the J end by 2 bases, with 17 bases between. The CDR3 is made up of 17 amino acids. The CDR3 DNA reads as TGTGCCAGCAGCTCTCTTTTGTCCAGGGGAAACACCGGGGAGCTGTTTTTT. Translating gives CASSSLLSRGNTGELFF.

The J gene is TRBJ2-5, the V gene TRBV6-1; 11 nucleotides line up with TRBD2. V gave up 2 bases and J gave up 1 base; unmatched junction bases: 3. The germline gives CDR1 MNHNS, CDR2 SASEGT. This CDR3 comprises 16 residues. The CDR3 DNA sequence: TGTGCCAGCAGTGAAAGGCTAGCGGGGGGCCAAGAGACCCAGTACTTC. Its protein product is CASSERLAGGQETQYF.

This clone was seen a single time. Mismatch with germline at one junction end may stem from a read error. The CDR3 sequence is CSSSGTVGNQPQHF. Here the CDR3 DNA reads TGTTCCAGCAGCGGGACAGTGGGCAATCAGCCCCAGCATTTT. The V and J genes are TRBV7-9 and TRBJ1-5, with TRBD1 matching 7 bases. There are 14 residues in the CDR3. CDR1 and CDR2 from the germline V gene are SEHNR and FQNEAQ (reference sequence).

This chain uses TRBV7-2 with TRBJ1-6, with D unresolved. CDR3 size: 17 residues. V was cut by 1 base and J by 0 bases, with 10 bases left in between. Germline V CDR1 and CDR2: SGHTA, FQGNSA. CDR3 in amino acids: CASSLVAYSSYNSPLHF. DNA for the CDR3: TGTGCCAGCAGCTTAGTTGCGTACAGCTCCTATAATTCACCCCTCCACTTT.

The chain has TRBV18 and TRBJ2-7, with 14 bases matching TRBD2. The CDR3 is made up of 15 amino acids. CDR1 is KGHSH, CDR2 LQKENI, per germline. The ends lost 2 bases at V and 4 bases at J; junction bases unmatched: 1. Written as DNA, the CDR3 is TGTGCCAGCTCACCAGGGACTAGCGGGAGTTACGAGCAGTACTTC. It yields the protein CASSPGTSGSYEQYF.